The text below deals with one T cell receptor (beta chain). The antigen is not known. The CDR3 length is 14 residues. CDR1 is LNHDA, CDR2 SQIVND, per germline (reference sequence). V dropped 7 bases and J dropped 6 bases, with 16 bases sitting between them. Profiled with immunoSEQ multiplex PCR; TCRdb holds only in-frame clones, not every one. The data show 150,000 to 200,000 clones, 80% to 90% seen once. The entry originates in a study of cytomegalovirus exposure and HLA in healthy donors. General study points: Reports described diagnosis of cytomegalovirus status by the classifier as highly specific and sensitive. Cytomegalovirus association was assigned to under 200 TCR beta chains. Subsequent analysis of the approximately 110 validation repertoires found a tendency for first-cohort TCR clusters to co-occur.

The clonotype was recovered from a woman aged 25 to 39 in good health and CMV-seronegative. Sequencing used PBMCs. The V call is TRBV19, the J call TRBJ1-5; D gene uncertain. CDR3 amino acids: CASTTTRLGQPQHF. The DNA for the CDR3 is TGTGCCAGTACTACGACAAGGTTGGGTCAGCCCCAGCATTTT. Based on the CDR3 plus reference TRBV19 and TRBJ1-5, the full variable domain is DGGITQSPKYLFRKEGQNVTLSCEQNLNHDAMYWYRQDPGQGLRLIYYSQIVNDFQKGDIAEGYSVSREKKESFPLTVTSAQKNPTAFYLCASTTTRLGQPQHFGDGTRLSIL.